This TCR beta chain was found in a study of cytomegalovirus exposure and HLA in healthy donors. Study-level points and caveats: In most subjects, TCR beta sequences reportedly gave accurate predictions of HLA-A and HLA-B alleles.

Both 60 Vbeta primers and 13 Jbeta primers went into the PCR. Sequenced by immunoSEQ multiplex PCR; TCRdb stores in-frame clones only, minus some. The sample carries more than 150,000 clones, approximately 82% recorded once. The donors comprised healthy bone marrow donors. From germline, CDR1 is MNHEY and CDR2 SVGAGI. The CDR3 sequence is 14 residues long. With 5 bases clipped from V and 3 bases from J, the junction kept 5 bases outside the gene matches. A remark on this clone: Its antigen remains unidentified.

The specimen was PBMCs. The chain carries TRBV6-5 and TRBJ2-7, with 9 bases aligning to TRBD1. The source is a woman younger than 45 in good health and CMV-seronegative. The CDR3 reads CASSPPGQGYEQYF. CDR3 DNA sequence: TGTGCCAGCAGTCCACCGGGACAGGGCTACGAGCAGTACTTC.